This is a list of T cell receptor beta chains from one sample in a study of cytomegalovirus exposure and HLA in healthy donors. Sequenced by immunoSEQ multiplex PCR; TCRdb stores in-frame clones only, minus some. The sample consists of 150,000 to 180,000 clones, 80% of them appearing once. The sequenced material came from PBMCs. Source of these receptors: a woman between 35 and 50 years old in good health and CMV-seropositive. Each CDR3 is given with its conserved first and last residue.

J gene: TRBJ1-1
V gene: TRBV14
CDR3 protein: CASSLDPPTGGNNPEAFF

J gene: TRBJ1-2
V gene: TRBV27
CDR3 protein: CASSLSLMGQGNGYTF

J gene: TRBJ1-1
V gene: TRBV6-5
CDR3 protein: CASSYGRSTEAFF

J gene: TRBJ1-1
V gene: TRBV19
CDR3 protein: CASSDRDRGLYTEAFF

J gene: TRBJ2-7
V gene: TRBV6-1
CDR3 protein: CASRRTGGDLYEQYF

J gene: TRBJ2-1
V gene: TRBV6-1
CDR3 protein: CASSEGARQFF

J gene: TRBJ2-7
V gene: TRBV5-1
CDR3 protein: CASRPARVGREYYEQYF

J gene: -
V gene: TRBV30
CDR3 protein: CAWRVTSGAYEQYF

J gene: TRBJ2-5
V gene: TRBV30
CDR3 protein: CAWGELAGQETQYF

J gene: TRBJ1-2
V gene: TRBV4-1
CDR3 protein: CASSQDRLGQGGINYGYTF

J gene: TRBJ2-3
V gene: TRBV29-1
CDR3 protein: CSAATSGSTDTQYF